This TCR beta chain originates from a study of tumor and adjacent non-tumor tissue in lung cancer (dated by TCRdb to the late 2010s). A note on the overall study: By cancer type, the cohort comprised 12 adenocarcinoma patients, a couple of squamous cell carcinoma patients and 1 small cell lung cancer patient. A few dozen paired specimens, one tumor and one normal lung sample per patient, were profiled by TCRbeta CDR3 sequencing. Among the approximately 15 patients, ages ranged from about 31 to 80 years, 10 were men and 5 were women, and disease was TNM stage I to III. The study compared bulk TCRbeta repertoires from lung tumor tissue and matched distant non-tumor lung tissue of some 16 lung cancer patients. In total, sequencing yielded 95 million to 150 million productive TCRbeta reads, which works out to an average of about 4.17 million reads per sample.

RNA was isolated from bulk, unsorted tissue, and RNA quality was assessed with a NanoDrop ND-1000 and an Agilent 2100. The donors were newly diagnosed lung cancer patients admitted for thoracic surgery in China from August to November 2014 who had not received prior chemotherapy. Anyone who had undergone radiotherapy or chemotherapy before, or who had another cancer at the same time, was left out of the study. Pieces of surgical tissue measuring about 1-2.2 cm3 were kept in RNAlater solution and stored at -80 degrees C until use. The study at large found these results: TCR diversity was significantly higher in younger patients, and greater tumor TCR diversity was associated with shorter overall survival and shorter disease-free survival. The sequencing platform is not named in the methods, and unique molecular identifiers are not mentioned. Peripheral blood was not sequenced, so blood TCRbeta repertoires in these lung cancer patients were not examined. In normal lung, the top 100 clones accounted for a significantly larger cumulative share of the repertoire than in tumor tissue. TCR diversity (inverse Simpson) was significantly higher in tumor than in normal lung tissue (around 460 vs 160, P = 0.0075, Mann-Whitney U test). The cohort had only about 16 patients, and the authors noted that larger samples and more detailed clinical data are needed.

The library relied on multiplex PCR. The run used an Illumina HiSeq 2500. Following protocols modified from ARM-PCR, the researchers constructed TCRbeta libraries through three rounds of nested PCR with primers (Table S4). Before sequencing, PCR products in the 200-500 bp range were cut out of the gel and cleaned up using the QIAquick gel extraction kit. The paper's processing steps were these. Trimmomatic was used to clean the reads, FLASH merged the cleaned reads into complete CDR3 sequences, and MiTCR assigned the sequences to V(D)J germline segments. Clonal diversity was computed as the inverse Simpson's index with VDJtools. Productive reads were defined as in-frame sequences without a premature stop codon. The raw public data were reprocessed by TCRdb itself: fastp quality trimming at Q25, MiXCR clonotype calling, in-frame beta chains only. Rows with a matching CDR3 protein are joined into one entry that keeps the most common DNA and genes. The V and J calls here are based on TCRdb, not the publication. The sample contains approximately 90,000 distinct CDR3 sequences, about 66% of them found a single time. 15% of the sample is in the top ten clones.

With respect to this clonotype: It has no known antigen specificity. Per-base qualities were not stored, and no clone one base away is much larger.

Including the terminal cysteine and phenylalanine, the CDR3 comprises 11 residues. Solely the CDR3 DNA is kept, with 33 bases framed from the first base. V sheds 8 bases and J sheds 6 bases, leaving 11 bases between their ends. The germline V gene encodes CDR1 SQVTM and CDR2 ANQGSEA. Source material: lung tumor tissue. The source is a man in his 70s with non-small cell lung cancer. The chain was built from TRBV29-1 and TRBJ2-1; TRBD1 might be the D gene, on 6 matching bases. The nucleotides are TGCAGCACCGTGACAGGCAATGAGCAGTTCTTC. This encodes CSTVTGNEQFF.